Ten or more counts support the clone carrying this T cell receptor (beta chain). The sample comes from a study of T cells in Graves' hyperthyroidism and ophthalmopathy. V lost 5 bases, J lost 0 bases, and 17 bases lay in between. The CDR3 sequence is 15 residues long. Germline values: CDR1 DFQATT, CDR2 SNEGSKA (reference sequence). RNA transcripts yielded amplified TCR beta CDR3 regions. Carried out on the TCR CDR3, a first-round RT-PCR used the HTBI primer set. Via MiXCR, TCRdb re-called the multiplex PCR reads, giving one row per CDR3 protein. Among 300,000 to 400,000 distinct CDR3 sequences listed, approximately 18% were seen once. Uncontrolled infection, other autoimmune disease, pregnancy or lactation led to exclusion. On the basis of clinical symptoms, serum thyroxine and TRAb, thyroid ultrasound and orbital computed tomography, diagnoses were made.

The material sequenced was blood. This TCR came from a young man with Graves' ophthalmopathy. The chain combines TRBV20-1 with TRBJ2-7, with D perhaps matching TRBD1 or TRBD2 (5 bases each). The CDR3 bases are TGCAGTGCTCCCAGGCGTGGGGGTTCCTCCTACGAGCAGTACTTC. Residues: CSAPRRGGSSYEQYF.